The present T cell receptor beta chain was sequenced within a study of blood T cell repertoires in COVID-19. As for the study in general: Acute and convalescent COVID-19 samples came from the United States, Italy and Spain.

In the original analysis: From reference gene primer amplification, estimates of nucleated cell counts were derived. Assay used: immunoSEQ multiplex PCR; TCRdb lists only in-frame clones, some missing. Clonal size and the V and J genes are those of that table, whereas D and trimming came from the DNA. The sample carries roughly 150,000 clones, around 85% recorded once. Trimming took 0 bases from V and 4 from J; bases not matched to a gene: 5. Per the germline V gene, CDR1 is MNHNS and CDR2 is SASEGT. This CDR3 spans 16 amino acids. This clone was seen a few times. This clonotype was sampled from a human donor in a cohort sampled during active COVID-19. V and J are TRBV6-1 and TRBJ1-5, with 8 bases fitting TRBD1. The sequencing sample was made of peripheral blood. The chain's CDR3 is CASSEAWTGSNQPQHF. The CDR3 DNA reads TGTGCCAGCAGTGAAGCCTGGACAGGGAGTAATCAGCCCCAGCATTTT.